The present T cell receptor (beta chain) was sequenced within a study of naive and memory T cell subsets. This clonotype showed up just a few times. V was pared by 4 bases and J by 7 bases, with 18 bases between. The CDR3 covers 14 residues. CDR1 SGHNT and CDR2 YYREEE come from the germline V gene (reference sequence). The beta constant-region primer was an equimolar mix of two oligonucleotides covering TRBC1 and TRBC2. TCRdb called the UMI-ligation and nested PCR reads again in MiXCR, with one record for every CDR3 protein. The sample carries thousands of distinct CDR3 sequences, around 7% recorded once. Sorting gates: effector memory CD45RA-CD27-, EMRA CD45RA+CD27-.

The receptor was derived from a human donor in good health. The specimen was effector memory CD8+ T cells from blood. Subset indicated: effector memory, CD45RA- CD27-. The J gene is TRBJ2-7, the V gene TRBV5-4; D not resolved. As DNA, the CDR3 is TGTGCCAGCAGCCCGCCCAGGCAGTCAACAGAGCAGTACTTC. This encodes CASSPPRQSTEQYF.